Below, 7 T cell receptor beta chains from the same sample are listed, as sequenced in a study of Ad26.COV2.S vaccination and SARS-CoV-2 variants. As for treatment: about 20 received Ad26.COV2.S at low or high dose, single or two shots; five or six received placebo; per-sample allocation not given. It was on day 63 after the first vaccine or placebo injection that samples were taken. Assay used: immunoSEQ multiplex PCR; TCRdb lists only in-frame clones, some missing. Of hundreds of thousands of clones listed, 92% were seen once; the top ten hold under 2%. The sequences come from peripheral blood, collected in a trial of Ad26.COV2.S vaccine versus placebo. The receptor source for this set is a person between 18 and 60 years old who received the Ad26.COV2.S COVID-19 vaccine or a placebo.

This clone was observed at least ten times. The chain combines TRBV7-9 with TRBJ1-6; 7 bases fit TRBD1. V was clipped by 3 bases and J by 6 bases; unmatched bases: 5. Per germline, CDR1 SEHNR and CDR2 FQNEAQ (reference sequence). The CDR3 consists of 15 residues. CDR3 sequence (DNA): TGTGCCAGCAGCTTTCAACAGGGGACTAATTCACCCCTCCACTTT. It is translated as CASSFQQGTNSPLHF. The full variable domain, in which reference TRBV7-9 and TRBJ1-6 provide the parts outside the CDR3, is DTGVSQNPRHKITKRGQNVTFRCDPISEHNRLYWYRQTLGQGPEFLTYFQNEAQLEKSRLLSDRFSAERPKGSFSTLEIQRTEQGDSAMYLCASSFQQGTNSPLHFGNGTRLTVT.

This chain connects TRBV30 to TRBJ2-7; D unresolved. CDR3 length: 12 residues. V lost 3 bases and J lost 5, with 11 bases in between. CDR1 is GTSNPN and CDR2 is SVGIG in the germline V gene (reference sequence). CDR3 bases: TGTGCCTGGAGCCGTAGGCTCCACGAGCAGTACTTC. Translating gives CAWSRRLHEQYF.

A word on this clone: At one end, the junction sequence differs from germline, possibly due to a read error. This chain uses TRBV23-1 with TRBJ1-5; 9 positions agree with TRBD1. TRBV23-1 is noted as an ORF with a role that remains uncertain. The CDR3 extends over 14 amino acids. This CDR3 is CASSQTGGNEPQHF. The CDR3 nucleotides are TGCGCCAGCAGTCAAACAGGGGGCAATGAGCCCCAGCATTTT.

The chain couples TRBV5-4 to TRBJ1-2; 10 bases align to TRBD1. In germline, CDR1 is SGHNT, CDR2 YYREEE (reference sequence). The length of the CDR3 is 15 residues. V shed 3 bases and J 5 bases; nucleotides not matched to a gene: 7. CDR3 amino acids: CASSSGGQGLYGYTF. In DNA, the CDR3 is TGTGCCAGCAGCTCCGGGGGACAGGGGCTTTATGGCTACACCTTC.

About this clone itself: Other DNA sequences in the same sample also yield this CDR3. The genes are TRBV5-1 and TRBJ2-5, with D perhaps assigned TRBD1 or TRBD2 (6 bases each). Trimming pared 0 bases from V and 3 bases from J, leaving 9 bases between. CDR3 length equals 14 residues. Looked up from germline, CDR1 is SGHRS and CDR2 is YFSETQ. This CDR3 is CASSLEGGKETQYF. The CDR3 DNA sequence: TGCGCCAGCAGCTTGGAAGGGGGGAAAGAGACCCAGTACTTC.

This clone was recorded once. The V and J genes are TRBV13 and TRBJ2-1; 10 nucleotides align to TRBD2. With 0 bases clipped from V and 0 bases from J, the junction kept 5 bases outside the gene matches. Germline-derived CDR1 and CDR2 are PRHDT and FYEKMQ (reference sequence). The CDR3 is 18 residues long. In DNA form, the CDR3 reads TGTGCCAGCAGCTTAGGGCTAGCGGGGGCGAGCTCCTACAATGAGCAGTTCTTC. It translates to CASSLGLAGASSYNEQFF.

This clone has more than one count but fewer than ten. This chain joins TRBV13 and TRBJ2-7, with D perhaps TRBD1 or TRBD2 (6 bases each). V was cut by 2 bases and J by 7 bases, with 18 bases left in between. This CDR3 comprises 15 residues. Germline V gene data show CDR1 as PRHDT and CDR2 as FYEKMQ (reference sequence). CDR3 sequence: CASSLIVGGLPEQYF. In DNA, the CDR3 is TGTGCCAGCAGCTTAATCGTGGGGGGCCTTCCGGAGCAGTACTTC. Full variable domain (missing parts from reference TRBV13 and TRBJ2-7): AAGVIQSPRHLIKEKRETATLKCYPIPRHDTVYWYQQGPGQDPQFLISFYEKMQSDKGSIPDRFSAQQFSDYHSELNMSSLELGDSALYFCASSLIVGGLPEQYFGPGTRLTVT.